Below, 27 T cell receptor beta chains from the same sample are listed, as sequenced in a study of graft-versus-host responses after intestinal transplantation. The data were produced by immunoSEQ multiplex PCR, yet TCRdb's version contains in-frame clones alone and is incomplete. Of approximately 70,000 clones listed, 80% to 90% are singletons. No antigen is known for these receptors. The source material was unstimulated CD8+ T cells sorted from spleen or lymph node cells, sampled before intestinal transplant. All receptors come from a human donor who received an intestinal transplant.

The rearrangement joins TRBV27 to TRBJ2-7; 7 bases map to TRBD1. Trimming at V came to 2 bases and at J to 6 bases, leaving 4 bases not matched to a gene. This CDR3 has 13 residues. Germline V gene sequence: CDR1 MNHEY, CDR2 SMNVEV (reference sequence). The CDR3 region has the DNA TGTGCCAGCAGTTTACGGACAGGTGGCGAGCAGTACTTC. This encodes CASSLRTGGEQYF.

J is TRBJ2-3 and V is TRBV19; 10 bases are a match to TRBD1. V gave up 5 bases and J gave up 4 bases; unmatched junction bases: 24. This CDR3 has 21 residues. Per germline, CDR1 LNHDA and CDR2 SQIVND (reference sequence). CDR3 bases: TGTGCCAGTAGTGACGTCACGACCGGGACAGGGGCCGCCGGGGTCGCAGATACGCAGTATTTT. It codes for CASSDVTTGTGAAGVADTQYF.

The V and J genes are TRBV19 and TRBJ1-2, with D uncertain. The CDR3 extends over 13 amino acids. CDR1 and CDR2 (germline): LNHDA, SQIVND (reference sequence). Trimming took 4 bases from V and 4 from J, leaving 10 bases between them. CDR3 DNA sequence: TGTGCCAGTAGTAGAGGCGGATCCTATGGCTACACCTTC. This translates into CASSRGGSYGYTF.

The chain links TRBV5-6 to TRBJ1-2; 10 bases are shared with TRBD1. J lost 3 bases, V lost 3 bases, and 2 bases had no gene match. The germline gives CDR1 SGHDT, CDR2 YYEEEE. The CDR3 totals 14 residues. The CDR3 DNA sequence: TGTGCCAGCAGCTCGGGACAGGGGTACTATGGCTACACCTTC. Amino acid sequence: CASSSGQGYYGYTF.

This clone was picked up a small number of times. This chain connects TRBV6-1 to TRBJ2-7, with D unclear. This CDR3 contains 15 residues. Germline values: CDR1 MNHNS, CDR2 SASEGT. Between the trimmed V and J ends, which lost 1 base and 0 bases, there was a span of 10 bases. The CDR3 loop is CASSEGPQISYEQYF. For the CDR3, the DNA is TGTGCCAGCAGTGAAGGCCCCCAGATCTCCTACGAGCAGTACTTC.

This chain uses TRBV9 with TRBJ2-5; D possibly corresponds to TRBD1 (6 bases). Germline CDR1 is SGDLS and CDR2 is YYNGEE. The ends were cut back, 4 bases at V and 1 base at J, with 17 bases in the middle. CDR3 length: 16 amino acids. CDR3 coding DNA: TGTGCCAGCAGCCTATCACAGGGTGGGTCCCAAGAGACCCAGTACTTC. It is translated as CASSLSQGGSQETQYF.

The rearrangement uses TRBV2 and TRBJ1-1; a weak D match, TRBD1 (6 bases). Trimming took off 6 bases at V and 0 bases at J, with 23 bases between the two ends. Germline V CDR1 and CDR2: SNHLY, FYNNEI. The CDR3 covers 18 residues. CDR3 nucleotide sequence: TGTGCCAGCAGGACAGGTCGGCCAGTCCGCAATTTGAACACTGAAGCTTTCTTT. It specifies CASRTGRPVRNLNTEAFF.

Only one count was recorded for this clone. The chain carries TRBV4-1 and TRBJ2-5; TRBD1 is a possible D gene (6 bases). Trimming left V 0 bases short and J 3 bases short, with 11 bases between. Germline-derived CDR1 and CDR2 are MGHRA and YSYEKL. The CDR3 loop spans 15 amino acids. The CDR3, as DNA: TGCGCCAGCAGCCAAGAACAGGGAAAGAAAGAGACCCAGTACTTC. Protein product: CASSQEQGKKETQYF.

The gene calls are TRBV7-9 and TRBJ1-4, with D perhaps matching TRBD1 (5 bases). The CDR3 length is 15 residues. The V gene lost 4 bases and the J gene lost 0 bases, with 9 bases spanning the gap. Germline values: CDR1 SEHNR, CDR2 FQNEAQ (reference sequence). CDR3 nucleotide sequence: TGTGCCAGCAGCTCTACAGGACCAACTAATGAAAAACTGTTTTTT. It specifies CASSSTGPTNEKLFF.

The rearrangement links TRBV2 to TRBJ2-7; 10 bases line up with TRBD1. J lost 5 bases, V lost 3 bases, and 7 bases had no gene match. Germline V lookup: CDR1 SNHLY, CDR2 FYNNEI. CDR3 length: 15 residues. CDR3 protein: CASSEGDRGIHEQYF. The CDR3 DNA is TGTGCCAGCAGTGAGGGGGACAGGGGAATCCACGAGCAGTACTTC.

Concerning this clone itself: The same CDR3 can be traced to other DNA sequences in this sample. The genes are TRBV27 and TRBJ2-2; D remains ambiguous. The germline CDR1 and CDR2 sequences are MNHEY and SMNVEV (reference sequence). The CDR3 sequence is 12 residues long. V dropped 3 bases and J dropped 6 bases, with 5 bases sitting between them. The CDR3 reads CASSFLAGELFF. In DNA, the CDR3 is TGTGCCAGCAGTTTTCTCGCCGGGGAGCTGTTTTTT.

The CDR3 nucleotides are TGTGCCAGCAGCTTAAGTCGGGAACCTACCTATGGCTACACCTTC. It is translated as CASSLSREPTYGYTF. This rearrangement joins TRBV7-6 to TRBJ1-2; D gene uncertain. The V and J ends lost 2 bases and 4 bases respectively, with 14 bases between them. The CDR3 contains 15 residues. Germline V lookup: CDR1 SGHVS, CDR2 FNYEAQ.

V is TRBV6-5 and J is TRBJ1-2; 10 bases agree with TRBD1. Germline V gene sequence: CDR1 MNHEY, CDR2 SVGAGI. The CDR3 runs to 15 residues. The ends lost 4 bases at V and 1 base at J; junction bases unmatched: 3. Here the CDR3 reads CASSFRDRGNYGYTF. The CDR3 DNA sequence: TGTGCCAGCAGTTTCCGGGACAGGGGTAACTATGGCTACACCTTC.

The chain combines TRBV5-5 with TRBJ1-2, with TRBD1 identical over 7 bases. CDR1 SGHKS and CDR2 YYEKEE come from the germline V gene (reference sequence). V trimming: 8 bases; J trimming: 0 bases; junction bases outside the gene matches: 7. This CDR3 has 14 amino acids. CDR3 coding DNA: TGTGCCAGTGGTTTTCAGGGGGCTAACTATGGCTACACCTTC. It translates to CASGFQGANYGYTF.

V usage is TRBV7-2 and J usage is TRBJ2-1, with 7 positions matching TRBD2. Germline CDR1 and CDR2: SGHTA and FQGNSA. This CDR3 comprises 14 residues. V gave up 4 bases and J gave up 6 bases; unmatched junction bases: 6. The CDR3 DNA sequence: TGTGCCAGCAGCTGGGCCCGCGGGGGCAATGAGCAGTTCTTC. The encoded protein is CASSWARGGNEQFF. Full variable domain (rest looked up from reference TRBV7-2 and TRBJ2-1): GAGVSQSPSNKVTEKGKDVELRCDPISGHTALYWYRQSLGQGLEFLIYFQGNSAPDKSGLPSDRFSAERTGGSVSTLTIQRTQQEDSAVYLCASSWARGGNEQFFGPGTRLTVL.

The CDR3 nucleotides read TGTGCCAGCAGCTTAGTGGGAGGAGGGAAGAGCACAGATACGCAGTATTTT. It translates to CASSLVGGGKSTDTQYF. The V and J genes are TRBV7-9 and TRBJ2-3; the D gene is possibly TRBD2 (6 bases). V was trimmed by 1 base and J by 0 bases, leaving 14 bases between them. Germline-derived CDR1 and CDR2 are SEHNR and FQNEAQ (reference sequence). This CDR3 region has 17 residues.

The J gene is TRBJ2-1, the V gene TRBV13; D possibly corresponds to TRBD2 (7 bases). Trimming shortened V by 2 bases and J by 7 bases, and 12 bases separated the two germline ends. The V gene's germline CDR1 is PRHDT and CDR2 FYEKMQ (reference sequence). This CDR3 is built from 14 residues. The CDR3 DNA reads TGTGCCAGCAGCTTAAGAGGGGGGGCAAATGAGCAGTTCTTC. Encoded protein: CASSLRGGANEQFF.

This clone was found once. The V and J genes are TRBV7-9 and TRBJ2-7; D is perhaps TRBD1 (6 bases). The CDR3 totals 13 residues. V was shortened by 5 bases and J by 3 bases, with 11 bases between the two germline ends. CDR1 and CDR2 (germline): SEHNR, FQNEAQ (reference sequence). Written as DNA, the CDR3 is TGTGCCAGCAGCGCCGGGGACAACTACGAGCAGTACTTC. Protein: CASSAGDNYEQYF.

The chain couples TRBV28 to TRBJ2-3; D perhaps matches TRBD2 (6 bases). There are 15 residues in the CDR3. The germline V and J ends were trimmed by 3 bases and 0 bases, with 10 bases remaining between them. Germline assignment: CDR1 MDHEN and CDR2 SYDVKM. The CDR3: CASSLSSGSTDTQYF. The CDR3, as DNA: TGTGCCAGCAGTTTGAGTAGCGGAAGCACAGATACGCAGTATTTT.

This clone came up a few times. The rearrangement joins TRBV14 to TRBJ2-5; a weak D match, TRBD2 (5 bases). The germline V gene encodes CDR1 SGHDN and CDR2 FVKESK. The V gene lost 6 bases and the J gene lost 0 bases, with 20 bases spanning the gap. The CDR3 contains 17 residues. CDR3: CASRASVATGNQETQYF. The DNA of the CDR3 is TGTGCCAGCAGGGCAAGCGTGGCTACGGGGAACCAAGAGACCCAGTACTTC.

The rearrangement joins TRBV28 to TRBJ2-1, with D maybe TRBD2 (5 bases). The CDR3 spans 11 residues. Germline V gene lookup returns CDR1 MDHEN and CDR2 SYDVKM. The CDR3 coding sequence is TGTGGTTACCGGGTCGGCGGGGAGCAGTTCTTC. Amino acid sequence: CGYRVGGEQFF.

The chain uses TRBV19 and TRBJ2-3; 7 bases fit TRBD2. Trimming cost V 2 bases and J 0 bases; bases outside gene matches: 2. CDR1 and CDR2 (germline): LNHDA, SQIVND (reference sequence). The CDR3 has 15 residues. CDR3: CASSILAVSTDTQYF. The CDR3 bases are TGTGCCAGTAGTATACTAGCGGTTAGCACAGATACGCAGTATTTT.

CDR3 bases: TGCGCCAGCAGCTGGTCAGGTAATACGGGGGAGCAGTACTTC. Its protein product is CASSWSGNTGEQYF. The V and J genes are TRBV5-1 and TRBJ2-7, with D maybe TRBD2 (5 bases). Looked up from germline, CDR1 is SGHRS and CDR2 is YFSETQ. The CDR3 length is 14 residues. The germline V and J ends were trimmed by 3 bases and 7 bases, with 17 bases remaining between them.

The CDR3: CASSPRTSGYLGPYEQYF. DNA of the CDR3: TGTGCCAGCAGTCCCCGGACTAGCGGGTACTTGGGGCCCTACGAGCAGTACTTC. The genes are TRBV27 and TRBJ2-7; TRBD2 agrees at 11 bases. Germline lookup yields CDR1 MNHEY and CDR2 SMNVEV (reference sequence). This CDR3 region has 18 residues. The V and J ends lost 5 bases and 2 bases, in that order; junction bases with no gene match: 14.

The V and J genes are TRBV7-9 and TRBJ2-7, with 7 nucleotides matching TRBD1. The germline CDR1 and CDR2 sequences are SEHNR and FQNEAQ (reference sequence). This CDR3 is 16 amino acids long. Germline trimming cut 1 base from V and 6 bases from J; bases unmatched to any gene: 12. The CDR3 coding sequence is TGTGCCAGCAGCTTAGGGCCGTACTACAGGGGTGGCGAGCAGTACTTC. Its translation is CASSLGPYYRGGEQYF. Supplemented by reference TRBV7-9 and TRBJ2-7, the full variable domain reads DTGVSQNPRHKITKRGQNVTFRCDPISEHNRLYWYRQTLGQGPEFLTYFQNEAQLEKSRLLSDRFSAERPKGSFSTLEIQRTEQGDSAMYLCASSLGPYYRGGEQYFGPGTRLTVT.

The chain uses TRBV27 and TRBJ2-5; D not resolved. The assigned J gene may be wrong: the sequence end matches TRBJ2-7 better. The CDR3 extends over 13 amino acids. CDR1 is MNHEY, CDR2 SMNVEV, per germline (reference sequence). DNA for the CDR3: TGTGCCAGCAGTTGGAGCAGCTCCTACGAGCAGTACTTC. It translates to CASSWSSSYEQYF.

V usage is TRBV9 and J usage is TRBJ1-2; D possibly corresponds to TRBD1 (5 bases). V gave up 0 bases and J gave up 3 bases, with 12 bases separating them. The CDR3 consists of 15 residues. Germline values: CDR1 SGDLS, CDR2 YYNGEE. The CDR3 bases are TGTGCCAGCAGCGTAGCGCTCAGGGAAGACTATGGCTACACCTTC. Translated: CASSVALREDYGYTF.